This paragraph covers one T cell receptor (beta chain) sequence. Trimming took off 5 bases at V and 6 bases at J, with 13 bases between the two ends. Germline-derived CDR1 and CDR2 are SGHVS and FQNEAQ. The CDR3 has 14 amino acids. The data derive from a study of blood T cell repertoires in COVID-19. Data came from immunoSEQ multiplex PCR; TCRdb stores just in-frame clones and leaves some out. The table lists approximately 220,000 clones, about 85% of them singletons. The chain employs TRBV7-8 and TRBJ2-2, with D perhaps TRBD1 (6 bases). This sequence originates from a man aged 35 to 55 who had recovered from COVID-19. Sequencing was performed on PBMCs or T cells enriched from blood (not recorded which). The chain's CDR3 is CASSPQGIAGELFF. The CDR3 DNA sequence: TGTGCCAGCAGCCCACAGGGAATCGCCGGGGAGCTGTTTTTT. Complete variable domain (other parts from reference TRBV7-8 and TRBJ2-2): GAGVSQSPRYKVAKRGQDVALRCDPISGHVSLFWYQQALGQGPEFLTYFQNEAQLDKSGLPSDRFFAERPEGSVSTLKIQRTQQEDSAVYLCASSPQGIAGELFFGEGSRLTVL.